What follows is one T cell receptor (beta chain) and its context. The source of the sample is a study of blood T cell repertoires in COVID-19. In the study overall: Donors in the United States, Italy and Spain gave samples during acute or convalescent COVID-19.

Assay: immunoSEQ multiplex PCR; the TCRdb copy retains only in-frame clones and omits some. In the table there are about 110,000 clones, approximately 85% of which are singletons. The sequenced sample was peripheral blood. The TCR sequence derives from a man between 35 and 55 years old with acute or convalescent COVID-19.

DNA of the CDR3: TGCGCCAGCAGCCAAGATATGAGGGGGCGAGATCAGGGCTACACCTTC. It yields the protein CASSQDMRGRDQGYTF. V usage is TRBV4-3 and J usage is TRBJ1-2, with 7 bases lining up with TRBD1. This CDR3 contains 16 residues. The junction had 12 bases not matched to a gene; V was cut back by 0 bases and J by 8 bases. Germline values: CDR1 LGHNA, CDR2 YSLEER.